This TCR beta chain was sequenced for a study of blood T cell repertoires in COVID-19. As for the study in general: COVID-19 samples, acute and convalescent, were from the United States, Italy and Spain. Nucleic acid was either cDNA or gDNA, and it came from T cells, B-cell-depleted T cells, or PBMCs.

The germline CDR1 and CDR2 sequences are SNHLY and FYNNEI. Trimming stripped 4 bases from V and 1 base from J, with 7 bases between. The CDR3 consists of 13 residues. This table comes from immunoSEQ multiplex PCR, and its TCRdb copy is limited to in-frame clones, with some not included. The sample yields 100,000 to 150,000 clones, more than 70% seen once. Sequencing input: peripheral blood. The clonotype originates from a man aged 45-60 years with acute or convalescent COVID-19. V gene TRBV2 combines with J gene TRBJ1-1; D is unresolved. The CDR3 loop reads CASSVEENTEAFF. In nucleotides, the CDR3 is TGTGCCAGCAGTGTTGAGGAGAACACTGAAGCTTTCTTT.